Listed below are T cell receptor beta chains from one sample, sequenced in a study of blood T cell repertoires in COVID-19. Sequencing used immunoSEQ multiplex PCR; TCRdb keeps in-frame clones, though not all of them. The sample lists over 150,000 clones; approximately 84% were seen once. The sample comprised peripheral blood. The origin of the receptors is a man between 18 and 35 years old with active or convalescent COVID-19. The conserved cysteine and the conserved F or W are not part of the CDR3 here. The order of the fields is J gene, D gene, V gene, CDR3 protein. D genes are given only for firm matches.

>TRBJ2-4|NA|TRBV24-1
ATTKNIQY
>TRBJ2-1|NA|TRBV2
ASTPPRGEQF
>TRBJ1-1|NA|TRBV5-6
ASSLDTLRDTSEAF
>TRBJ2-3|TRBD1|TRBV5-4
ASSQDRAKDTQY
>TRBJ1-1|NA|TRBV4-2
ASSQGTVNTEAF
>TRBJ2-7|TRBD2|TRBV5-4
ASSLAGDLSEQY
>TRBJ2-3|NA|TRBV6-4
ASSDSRSGDIDTQY
>TRBJ1-4|NA|TRBV6-2/TRBV6-3
ASSKGMEGEKLF
>TRBJ1-1|TRBD1|TRBV10-3
AIRPGQGLMTEAF
>TRBJ2-5|TRBD1|TRBV27
ASSSLVPQGALTQY
>TRBJ2-5|TRBD2|TRBV20-1
SASRAGGLTETQY
>TRBJ2-1|TRBD1|TRBV3-1/TRBV3-2
ASSQERGQGAIEQF
>TRBJ2-3|TRBD2|TRBV3-1/TRBV3-2
ASSQGLAGDTQY
>TRBJ2-3|TRBD2|TRBV6-5
ASSSGTSPDTQY
>TRBJ2-7|NA|TRBV5-6
ASSFRYEQY
>TRBJ1-2|TRBD1|TRBV6-1
ASSESPLLGGANYGYT
>TRBJ1-6|TRBD1|TRBV25-1
ASGRTGSSYNSPLH
>TRBJ2-1|NA|TRBV19
ASSYPSGYGEQF
>TRBJ1-2|NA|TRBV10-2
ASSERQRLGGYT
>TRBJ2-1|TRBD2|TRBV5-1
ASSPLTPLAGDQF
>TRBJ1-5|NA|TRBV10-1
ASSDGQGSNQPQH
>TRBJ1-5|NA|TRBV5-1
ASLLWGVKLYSNQPQH
>TRBJ2-1|NA|TRBV5-4
ASSLVRGSYNEQF
>TRBJ2-7|TRBD1|TRBV18
ASSSGQGSYEQY
>TRBJ2-1|NA|TRBV5-5
ASSLGSPSYNEQF
>TRBJ2-1|NA|TRBV28
ASSFLPRIRNEQF
>TRBJ2-5|TRBD2|TRBV11-1
ASEAGGGETQY
>TRBJ1-2|NA|TRBV24-1
ATSDSQFYGYT
>TRBJ2-7|TRBD1|TRBV5-1
ASSIQDRGIYEQY
>TRBJ2-5|TRBD2|TRBV5-1
ASSLVWGGETQY
>TRBJ1-2|NA|TRBV3-1/TRBV3-2
ASSQGMAGQSHGYT
>TRBJ2-7|TRBD1|TRBV4-3
ASSQDTGGFGQY
>TRBJ2-3|TRBD1|TRBV18
ASSPPGQGADTQY
>TRBJ2-7|TRBD1|TRBV7-9
ASSLPLRGRTIYEQY
>TRBJ1-4|TRBD1|TRBV7-9
ASSLTTGGREKLF
>TRBJ1-5|TRBD1|TRBV19
ASSIPYWDRGGSNQPQH
>TRBJ2-3|NA|TRBV5-4
ASSSRLPDTQY
>TRBJ2-7|NA|TRBV11-1
ASSFSKGQVYEQY
>TRBJ2-7|TRBD2|TRBV6-2/TRBV6-3
ASSAGTSGLQTGEQY
>TRBJ2-2|TRBD1|TRBV7-6
ASSSGQGINHFLGGELF
>TRBJ2-7|TRBD1|TRBV3-1/TRBV3-2
ASSPTPGQASSYEQY
>TRBJ1-4|NA|TRBV2
ASSDHGALF
>TRBJ1-1|NA|TRBV29-1
SASNRGRGTEAF
>TRBJ2-5|NA|TRBV5-4
ASSHQGTSIETQY